A selection of T cell receptor beta chains follows, all from one sample in a study of T cell responses to AZD1222 COVID-19 vaccine. Profiling relied on immunoSEQ multiplex PCR, and the TCRdb table lists in-frame clones only, not all of them. Of about 150,000 clones in the sample, roughly nine tenths were seen once. Sequenced here: peripheral blood, sampled after recovery from COVID-19. These receptors all come from an adult who had recovered from COVID-19. Each CDR3 is given with its conserved first and last residue. A D gene is named only where the DNA matches it firmly. Clone size is not always given. Where it is, it says once, few, many or a class for expanded clones.

cdr3_nt,cdr3_aa,v_call,d_call,cdr3_length,j_call,clone_size
TGCAGCGTCTCCGGGGGATGGGGCGGCGAGCAGTACTTC,CSVSGGWGGEQYF,TRBV29-1,-,13,TRBJ2-7,-
TGTGCCAGCAGCCCAACCGGGACTAACGAACACAATGAGCAGTTCTTC,CASSPTGTNEHNEQFF,TRBV7-3,TRBD2,16,TRBJ2-1,few
TGTGCCAGCAGTCCTGGACAGGCGTACACTGAAGCTTTCTTT,CASSPGQAYTEAFF,TRBV28,TRBD1,14,TRBJ1-1,-
TGTGCCAGCAGCTTTGGAGTCTACAATGAGCAGTTCTTC,CASSFGVYNEQFF,TRBV7-2,-,13,TRBJ2-1,-
TGTGCCAGCAGTCAGGGGGCGTGGGACACTGAAGCTTTCTTT,CASSQGAWDTEAFF,TRBV6-5,TRBD1,14,TRBJ1-1,-
TGTGCCAGCAGCAAAAATGGCGCAGGCTATAGCAATCAGCCCCAGCATTTT,CASSKNGAGYSNQPQHF,TRBV21-1,-,17,TRBJ1-5,-
TGTGCCAGCAGCCTTAATGCGAGACAGTCCTACGAGCAGTACTTC,CASSLNARQSYEQYF,TRBV11-2,-,15,TRBJ2-7,-
TGTGCCAGCAGTGAAGCGCTTCGAAGGGGGCGTTTCTTCTACGGCTACACCTTC,CASSEALRRGRFFYGYTF,TRBV2,TRBD1,18,TRBJ1-2,-
TGTGCCAGCAGCGAGACAGGGGCCCCTCTCTCTGGGGCCAACGTCCTGACTTTC,CASSETGAPLSGANVLTF,TRBV9,TRBD1,18,TRBJ2-6,-
TGTGCCAGCAGCCTTAGACAGGGGACGGGAAACACCATATATTTT,CASSLRQGTGNTIYF,TRBV7-6,TRBD1,15,TRBJ1-3,-
TGTGCCAGTAGTATAGCAGGGCGCGAGCAGTACTTC,CASSIAGREQYF,TRBV19,-,12,TRBJ2-7,-
TGTGCCAGCAGCCGCGGGGACAGCGACTACGAGCAGTACTTC,CASSRGDSDYEQYF,TRBV9,-,14,TRBJ2-7,-
TGTGCCAGCAGTTTATTGGGACAGAATAATTCACCCCTCCACTTT,CASSLLGQNNSPLHF,TRBV28,TRBD1,15,TRBJ1-6,once
TGTGCCAGCAGTGAAGTCGAGGGGAGGACCGATCAGCCCCAGCATTTT,CASSEVEGRTDQPQHF,TRBV2,-,16,TRBJ1-5,-
TGTGCCAGCAGTTACGACTTTGAGGCAAACACCATATATTTT,CASSYDFEANTIYF,TRBV6-5,-,14,TRBJ1-3,-
TGCGCCAGCAGCCAAGATATCCCCTCAGGATATAATTCACCCCTCCACTTT,CASSQDIPSGYNSPLHF,TRBV4-1,-,17,TRBJ1-6,-